The 22 T cell receptor beta chains given below trace back to one sample, sequenced in a study of cytomegalovirus exposure and HLA in healthy donors. PCR was performed using 60 Vbeta and 13 Jbeta primers. Data came from immunoSEQ multiplex PCR; TCRdb stores just in-frame clones and leaves some out. Altogether more than 90,000 clones are present, approximately 80% being singletons, with the ten largest covering about 4%. The specimen was PBMCs. All receptors derive from a man aged 45-65 years in good health and CMV-seronegative.

The chain combines TRBV9 with TRBJ2-1, with TRBD1 identical over 9 bases. The CDR3 length is 15 residues. The germline V gene has CDR1 SGDLS and CDR2 YYNGEE. The ends lost 0 bases at V and 6 bases at J; junction bases unmatched: 4. The CDR3 protein is CASSVEQGAPNEQFF. DNA for the CDR3: TGTGCCAGCAGCGTAGAACAGGGGGCTCCCAATGAGCAGTTCTTC. Full variable domain (remainder filled in from reference TRBV9 and TRBJ2-1): DSGVTQTPKHLITATGQRVTLRCSPRSGDLSVYWYQQSLDQGLQFLIQYYNGEERAKGNILERFSAQQFPDLHSELNLSSLELGDSALYFCASSVEQGAPNEQFFGPGTRLTVL.

The genes are TRBV6-1 and TRBJ1-1; tentatively, D is TRBD1 (5 bases). This CDR3 region has 14 residues. V was trimmed by 8 bases and J by 2 bases, leaving 15 bases between them. CDR1 and CDR2 from the germline V gene are MNHNS and SASEGT. The CDR3 region has the DNA TGTGCCAGCCGTGCCCCGGGGGGAAACACTGAAGCTTTCTTT. It is translated as CASRAPGGNTEAFF.

This sequence joins TRBV18 and TRBJ1-1, with D tentatively TRBD1 (5 bases). This CDR3 has 15 amino acids. Looked up from germline, CDR1 is KGHSH and CDR2 is LQKENI. V gave up 2 bases and J gave up 6 bases, with 16 bases separating them. Written as DNA, the CDR3 is TGTGCCAGCTCACCAGCCGGGGGGGTAATCCCTGAAGCTTTCTTT. Its translation is CASSPAGGVIPEAFF.

The V call is TRBV28, the J call TRBJ2-3, with 10 nucleotides matching TRBD2. This CDR3 is 16 amino acids long. V was pared by 4 bases and J by 1 base, with 5 bases of the junction left unmatched. Germline loops: CDR1 MDHEN, CDR2 SYDVKM. The CDR3 protein is CASSWTLAGGTDTQYF. Here the CDR3 DNA reads TGTGCCAGCAGTTGGACCCTAGCGGGAGGCACAGATACGCAGTATTTT.

This chain joins TRBV2 and TRBJ2-3; possible D gene TRBD1, 5 bases. This CDR3 spans 15 amino acids. V was pared by 7 bases and J by 3 bases, with 17 bases between. Germline CDR1 SNHLY, CDR2 FYNNEI. CDR3 in amino acids: CASNRGPQGTDTQYF. CDR3 coding DNA: TGTGCCAGCAACCGCGGCCCCCAGGGAACAGATACGCAGTATTTT.

The chain uses TRBV19 and TRBJ2-7; 8 nucleotides match TRBD1. The CDR3 spans 15 residues. With V trimmed by 4 bases and J by 3 bases, 8 bases remained unmatched. Germline-derived CDR1 and CDR2 are LNHDA and SQIVND (reference sequence). The CDR3 DNA sequence: TGTGCCAGTAGTAAACCGGGACAGGCGTACTACGAGCAGTACTTC. Its protein product is CASSKPGQAYYEQYF.

This clone appeared once. The chain employs TRBV9 and TRBJ2-6, with 7 positions matching TRBD1. With 2 bases clipped from V and 0 bases from J, the junction kept 5 bases outside the gene matches. Per germline, CDR1 SGDLS and CDR2 YYNGEE. The CDR3 runs to 17 residues. Written as DNA, the CDR3 is TGTGCCAGCAGCGTTAGTACAGGGGACTCTGGGGCCAACGTCCTGACTTTC. It is translated as CASSVSTGDSGANVLTF. Full variable domain (remainder filled in from reference TRBV9 and TRBJ2-6): DSGVTQTPKHLITATGQRVTLRCSPRSGDLSVYWYQQSLDQGLQFLIQYYNGEERAKGNILERFSAQQFPDLHSELNLSSLELGDSALYFCASSVSTGDSGANVLTFGAGSRLTVL.

The chain recombines TRBV7-9 with TRBJ2-7; 9 positions match TRBD1. The CDR3 covers 15 residues. Trimming cost V 0 bases and J 6 bases; bases outside gene matches: 6. The germline V gene encodes CDR1 SEHNR and CDR2 FQNEAQ (reference sequence). The CDR3 DNA reads as TGTGCCAGCAGCTTAGCGGGGGACAGGGTAGTCGAGCAGTACTTC. Translating gives CASSLAGDRVVEQYF.

This chain uses TRBV7-3 with TRBJ2-2; D perhaps matches TRBD1 (5 bases). CDR1 SGHTA and CDR2 FQGTGA come from the germline V gene. Trimming pared 2 bases from V and 6 bases from J, leaving 13 bases between. The CDR3 is 15 amino acids. The CDR3: CASSLGDQGPGELFF. The CDR3 DNA sequence: TGTGCCAGCAGCTTAGGGGATCAGGGTCCCGGGGAGCTGTTTTTT.

The V gene is TRBV19, the J gene TRBJ2-7, with 8 bases aligning to TRBD1. Germline CDR1 reads LNHDA; CDR2 reads SQIVND (reference sequence). Germline trimming cut 5 bases from V and 4 bases from J; bases unmatched to any gene: 10. The CDR3 contains 15 residues. CDR3: CASSSTGGPFYEQYF. The CDR3 DNA reads as TGTGCCAGTAGTTCTACAGGGGGTCCCTTTTACGAGCAGTACTTC. Filled out from reference TRBV19 and TRBJ2-7, the complete variable domain reads DGGITQSPKYLFRKEGQNVTLSCEQNLNHDAMYWYRQDPGQGLRLIYYSQIVNDFQKGDIAEGYSVSREKKESFPLTVTSAQKNPTAFYLCASSSTGGPFYEQYFGPGTRLTVT.

The rearrangement uses TRBV28 and TRBJ2-2; D perhaps matches TRBD2 (6 bases). The V end was cut by 2 bases, the J end by 7 bases, with 11 bases between. The CDR3 has 14 amino acids. From germline, CDR1 is MDHEN and CDR2 SYDVKM. In nucleotides, the CDR3 is TGTGCCAGCAGTTTAGGGGGGACGGGCGGGGAGCTGTTTTTT. This sequence encodes CASSLGGTGGELFF.

This chain joins TRBV19 and TRBJ2-5; TRBD1 is a possible D gene (6 bases). Trimming pared 7 bases from V and 3 bases from J, leaving 9 bases between. The CDR3 totals 12 residues. CDR1 is LNHDA, CDR2 SQIVND, per germline (reference sequence). As DNA, the CDR3 is TGTGCCAGTAAAGCAGGGGAAGAGACCCAGTACTTC. It is translated as CASKAGEETQYF.

The chain is built from TRBV9 and TRBJ1-2, with a possible D match to TRBD1 (5 bases). V lost 4 bases and J lost 3, with 19 bases in between. The CDR3 loop spans 16 amino acids. The germline CDR1 and CDR2 sequences are SGDLS and YYNGEE. DNA of the CDR3: TGTGCCAGCAGCCCGAGCGGGGCTGGCCCTTACTATGGCTACACCTTC. Encoded protein: CASSPSGAGPYYGYTF.

The chain couples TRBV9 to TRBJ2-6, with D perhaps matching TRBD2 (5 bases). Trimming removed 0 bases at V and 2 bases at J, with 6 bases between. The germline gives CDR1 SGDLS, CDR2 YYNGEE. CDR3 length: 15 amino acids. CDR3 coding DNA: TGTGCCAGCAGCGTAGGAGGGCCTGGGGCCAACGTCCTGACTTTC. The encoded protein is CASSVGGPGANVLTF.

The chain combines TRBV28 with TRBJ2-7; 7 bases align to TRBD1. The CDR3 consists of 15 residues. Trimming took 5 bases from V and 0 from J; bases not matched to a gene: 7. The germline gives CDR1 MDHEN, CDR2 SYDVKM. This CDR3 reads CASSPPDRSSYEQYF. CDR3 sequence (DNA): TGTGCCAGCAGTCCCCCGGACAGGTCCTCCTACGAGCAGTACTTC.

This clone was seen just once. The chain is built from TRBV27 and TRBJ2-7, with 7 bases identical to TRBD1. The V gene's germline CDR1 is MNHEY and CDR2 SMNVEV (reference sequence). J gave up 2 bases and V 0 bases, and 4 bases lay outside the gene matches. The CDR3 is made up of 15 amino acids. CDR3 sequence reads: CASSLSGTGAYEQYF. CDR3 nucleotides: TGTGCCAGCAGTTTATCGGGAACAGGGGCCTACGAGCAGTACTTC.

The V gene is TRBV7-3, the J gene TRBJ2-2, with TRBD2 matching 8 bases. Germline V lookup: CDR1 SGHTA, CDR2 FQGTGA. The CDR3 runs 15 residues. V lost 6 bases, J lost 2 bases, and 5 bases stayed unmatched. The CDR3 protein is CASRTGGFNTGELFF. DNA for the CDR3: TGTGCCAGCAGGACGGGGGGGTTCAACACCGGGGAGCTGTTTTTT. Full variable domain (remainder filled in from reference TRBV7-3 and TRBJ2-2): GAGVSQTPSNKVTEKGKYVELRCDPISGHTALYWYRQSLGQGPEFLIYFQGTGAADDSGLPNDRFFAVRPEGSVSTLKIQRTERGDSAVYLCASRTGGFNTGELFFGEGSRLTVL.

The chain recombines TRBV28 with TRBJ2-3, with D maybe TRBD2 (5 bases). Looked up from germline, CDR1 is MDHEN and CDR2 is SYDVKM. The ends were cut back, 4 bases at V and 1 base at J, with 9 bases in the middle. The CDR3 sequence is 14 residues long. CDR3 nucleotide sequence: TGTGCCAGCAGTTCCCCCGGGGGCACAGATACGCAGTATTTT. Its translation is CASSSPGGTDTQYF. The full variable domain, completed using reference TRBV28 and TRBJ2-3, is DVKVTQSSRYLVKRTGEKVFLECVQDMDHENMFWYRQDPGLGLRLIYFSYDVKMKEKGDIPEGYSVSREKKERFSLILESASTNQTSMYLCASSSPGGTDTQYFGPGTRLTVL.

V is TRBV7-3 and J is TRBJ1-6, with a weak D call TRBD1 (6 bases). Germline V lookup: CDR1 SGHTA, CDR2 FQGTGA. The V end lost 5 bases, the J end lost 3 bases, and 11 bases lay between the germline ends. CDR3 size: 15 residues. For the CDR3, the DNA is TGTGCCAGCAGCACTGGGACAAGCTATAATTCACCCCTCCACTTT. Its translation: CASSTGTSYNSPLHF. The full variable domain, completed using reference TRBV7-3 and TRBJ1-6, is GAGVSQTPSNKVTEKGKYVELRCDPISGHTALYWYRQSLGQGPEFLIYFQGTGAADDSGLPNDRFFAVRPEGSVSTLKIQRTERGDSAVYLCASSTGTSYNSPLHFGNGTRLTVT.

This clone was counted a single time. The CDR3 is CASSVDRNQPQHF. As DNA, the CDR3 is TGTGCCAGTAGTGTGGACAGGAATCAGCCCCAGCATTTT. The chain links TRBV19 to TRBJ1-5, with TRBD1 matching 7 bases. V was pared by 5 bases and J by 4 bases, with 2 bases of the junction left unmatched. This CDR3 is built from 13 residues. Germline lookup yields CDR1 LNHDA and CDR2 SQIVND (reference sequence).

This sequence joins TRBV6-1 and TRBJ1-2; D is undetermined. The V gene's germline CDR1 is MNHNS and CDR2 SASEGT. Deletions cut 2 bases from V and 4 bases from J, with 17 bases between. The CDR3 extends over 16 amino acids. The CDR3 protein is CASSETLVAESYGYTF. The DNA of the CDR3 is TGTGCCAGCAGTGAAACCCTTGTGGCGGAGTCCTATGGCTACACCTTC.

The rearrangement uses TRBV5-6 and TRBJ2-3; D might be TRBD1 (6 bases). Germline loops: CDR1 SGHDT, CDR2 YYEEEE. Trimming stripped 5 bases from V and 0 bases from J, with 16 bases between. This CDR3 has 16 amino acids. Here the CDR3 reads CASSSPGGSSTDTQYF. CDR3 bases: TGTGCCAGCAGTTCCCCTGGGGGCTCTAGCACAGATACGCAGTATTTT.